The clone carrying this TCR beta chain came up many times. The source of the sample is a study of regulatory T cells in long-lasting Graves disease. After removal of 5 bases from V and 8 bases from J, the junction contained 9 bases not matched to a gene. CDR1 and CDR2 from the germline V gene are SGHVS and FQNEAQ. The CDR3 contains 14 residues. Time point in this sample: newly diagnosed GD, antithyroid drugs for less than 3 months. PBMCs were the source of the RNA used for TCR sequencing. The patient group derived from an endocrinology department in Xi'an, China. The TCR beta library used iRepertoire HTBI primers with Arm-PCR amplification of CDR3. From the multiplex PCR reads, TCRdb called clonotypes with MiXCR, one entry per CDR3 protein. The table has around 400,000 distinct CDR3 sequences, approximately 16% seen once. The same data also contributed to another study, on T cells in Graves' hyperthyroidism and ophthalmopathy.

The J gene is TRBJ1-2, the V gene TRBV7-8; 9 bases align to TRBD1. Sequencing used peripheral blood mononuclear cells (PBMCs), obtained at new diagnosis, from a patient treated with antithyroid drugs. This sequence originates from a woman aged 40 to 49 with Graves disease. In DNA form, the CDR3 reads TGTGCCAGCAGCACGCCAACAGGGGGCAGAGGCTACACCTTC. Its protein product is CASSTPTGGRGYTF. Supplemented by reference TRBV7-8 and TRBJ1-2, the full variable domain reads GAGVSQSPRYKVAKRGQDVALRCDPISGHVSLFWYQQALGQGPEFLTYFQNEAQLDKSGLPSDRFFAERPEGSVSTLKIQRTQQEDSAVYLCASSTPTGGRGYTFGSGTRLTVV.